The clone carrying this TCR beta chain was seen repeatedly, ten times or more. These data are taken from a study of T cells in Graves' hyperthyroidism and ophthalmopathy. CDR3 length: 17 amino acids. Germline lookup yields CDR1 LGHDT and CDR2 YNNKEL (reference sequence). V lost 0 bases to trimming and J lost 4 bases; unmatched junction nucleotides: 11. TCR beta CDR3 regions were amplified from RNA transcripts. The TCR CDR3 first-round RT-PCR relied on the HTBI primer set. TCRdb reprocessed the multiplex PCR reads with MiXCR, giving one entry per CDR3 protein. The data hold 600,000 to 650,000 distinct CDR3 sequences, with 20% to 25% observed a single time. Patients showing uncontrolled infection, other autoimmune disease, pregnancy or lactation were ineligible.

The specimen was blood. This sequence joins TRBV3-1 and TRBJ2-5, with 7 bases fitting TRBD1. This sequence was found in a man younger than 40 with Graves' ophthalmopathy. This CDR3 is CASSQDPLRDRGETQYF. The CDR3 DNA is TGTGCCAGCAGCCAAGACCCGCTCCGGGACAGAGGAGAGACCCAGTACTTC.